One sample yielded the 29 T cell receptor beta chains listed below, sequenced in a study of CD8 T cells in ankylosing spondylitis (dated by TCRdb to 2016 to 2017). The library was generated by 5' RACE. The sequencer was an Illumina HiSeq 2500. The public reads were reprocessed in TCRdb via fastp at Q25 and MiXCR, keeping in-frame beta chains. All rows with the same CDR3 protein become a single entry with the most common DNA and genes. Counted in this sample were under 150,000 distinct CDR3 sequences; approximately 9.9% of them appeared once. Clones ranked in the top ten supply 2.5% to 3.5% of the sample. Sequencing was done on a sample of blood, either unsorted or a sorted T cell fraction (not recorded which). The origin of the receptors is a male donor with ankylosing spondylitis or in good health (not recorded which).

This clonotype was detected only a few times. J is TRBJ2-7 and V is TRBV2, with 10 bases fitting TRBD2. The germline CDR1 and CDR2 sequences are SNHLY and FYNNEI. Trimming removed 6 bases from V and 3 bases from J; junction bases left unmatched: 2. The CDR3 has 13 residues. The CDR3 loop is CASRASGSYEQYF. Here the CDR3 DNA reads TGTGCCAGCAGAGCTAGCGGGAGCTACGAGCAGTACTTC.

The chain employs TRBV2 and TRBJ2-1; D gene ambiguous. The V end was cut by 10 bases, the J end by 10 bases, with 14 bases between. CDR3 size: 11 residues. Germline CDR1 is SNHLY and CDR2 is FYNNEI. CDR3 nucleotides: TGTGCCACCCAGGTGCCGCAAGAGCAGTTCTTC. As protein: CATQVPQEQFF.

This clonotype was counted at least ten times. The CDR3 spells CASSPGDRVKTGELFF. Here the CDR3 DNA reads TGCGCCAGCAGCCCGGGGGACAGGGTAAAAACCGGGGAGCTGTTTTTT. V and J are TRBV5-1 and TRBJ2-2; TRBD1 agrees at 9 bases. The J segment lost 5 bases and the V segment lost 4 bases, leaving 9 bases of the junction unmatched. CDR1 and CDR2 (germline): SGHRS, YFSETQ. This CDR3 is 16 amino acids long.

This clonotype appeared many times. The V gene is TRBV7-2, the J gene TRBJ2-3; 7 bases are a match to TRBD1. Looked up from germline, CDR1 is SGHTA and CDR2 is FQGNSA. CDR3 length: 13 amino acids. V shed 5 bases, J shed 3 bases, and the junction held 2 bases outside the gene matches. CDR3 sequence (DNA): TGTGCCAGCAGCAGGGACAGTACAGATACGCAGTATTTT. Amino acid sequence: CASSRDSTDTQYF.

This clonotype was found a few times. V and J are TRBV6-5 and TRBJ2-7, with D hard to call. Per the germline V gene, CDR1 is MNHEY and CDR2 is SVGAGI. CDR3 size: 16 residues. Trimming took 0 bases from V and 3 from J, leaving 15 bases between them. The CDR3 is CASSYSIVSGLYEQYF. The CDR3 DNA is TGTGCCAGCAGTTACTCGATTGTGTCCGGGCTCTACGAGCAGTACTTC.

This clonotype has a count of ten or more. The genes are TRBV20-1 and TRBJ2-1; 10 nucleotides match TRBD2. The V gene end was trimmed by 0 bases and the J gene end by 8 bases; junction bases not matched to a gene: 4. CDR3 size: 14 residues. Germline assignment: CDR1 DFQATT and CDR2 SNEGSKA (reference sequence). This CDR3 reads CSARDVSGRYEQFF. The CDR3, as DNA: TGCAGTGCTAGAGATGTTAGCGGGAGGTATGAGCAGTTCTTC.

This clonotype came up many times. The chain couples TRBV29-1 to TRBJ1-2; no reliable D call. The CDR3 contains 12 residues. CDR1 and CDR2 from the germline V gene are SQVTM and ANQGSEA. V was trimmed by 7 bases and J by 2 bases, leaving 11 bases between them. This CDR3 reads CSGSGGNYGYTF. The CDR3 DNA is TGCAGCGGCTCTGGCGGAAACTATGGCTACACCTTC.

In its sample, this clonotype was seen many times. This chain uses TRBV7-3 with TRBJ2-7, with TRBD1 matching 7 bases. CDR3 size: 15 residues. Germline lookup yields CDR1 SGHTA and CDR2 FQGTGA. Losses at the gene ends were 5 bases for V and 4 bases for J; bases not matched to a gene: 11. The CDR3 nucleotides read TGTGCCAGCAGCCACGAAGGACAGGCTATATACGAGCAGTACTTC. Amino acids: CASSHEGQAIYEQYF. The variable domain in full, with the rest retrieved from reference TRBV7-3 and TRBJ2-7, is GAGVSQTPSNKVTEKGKYVELRCDPISGHTALYWYRQSLGQGPEFLIYFQGTGAADDSGLPNDRFFAVRPEGSVSTLKIQRTERGDSAVYLCASSHEGQAIYEQYFGPGTRLTVT.

The V and J genes are TRBV28 and TRBJ2-3; D is possibly TRBD1 or TRBD2 (6 bases each). Germline assignment: CDR1 MDHEN and CDR2 SYDVKM. V was clipped by 3 bases and J by 4 bases, with 17 bases between them. This CDR3 spans 16 amino acids. The DNA for the CDR3 is TGTGCCAGCAGTTTCCAAGGGCGGAGGGGGGCAGATACGCAGTATTTT. Protein product: CASSFQGRRGADTQYF. Full variable domain (rest looked up from reference TRBV28 and TRBJ2-3): DVKVTQSSRYLVKRTGEKVFLECVQDMDHENMFWYRQDPGLGLRLIYFSYDVKMKEKGDIPEGYSVSREKKERFSLILESASTNQTSMYLCASSFQGRRGADTQYFGPGTRLTVL.

Only a few counts were recorded for this clonotype. The genes are TRBV20-1 and TRBJ2-7; D possibly corresponds to TRBD2 (7 bases). CDR3 length equals 14 residues. With 6 bases removed from V and 3 bases from J, the gap between germline ends came to 18 bases. Germline CDR1 DFQATT, CDR2 SNEGSKA (reference sequence). The CDR3: CSAPGGSGGYEQYF. Written as DNA, the CDR3 is TGCAGTGCACCGGGGGGCAGTGGGGGCTACGAGCAGTACTTC.

This rearrangement joins TRBV7-9 to TRBJ1-1; D gene unclear. CDR3 length: 14 amino acids. Looked up from germline, CDR1 is SEHNR and CDR2 is FQNEAQ (reference sequence). With 5 bases removed from V and 3 bases from J, the gap between germline ends came to 13 bases. The CDR3 coding sequence is TGTGCCAGCAGCCTAACCGGGTCCTACACTGAAGCTTTCTTT. Protein: CASSLTGSYTEAFF.

This chain links TRBV5-1 with TRBJ2-3; 10 bases fit TRBD2. CDR1 is SGHRS and CDR2 is YFSETQ in the germline V gene. The CDR3 spans 18 residues. V dropped 0 bases and J dropped 8; count of bases not matched to a gene: 15. The CDR3 protein is CASSLEASGRSPYITQYF. DNA for the CDR3: TGCGCCAGCAGCTTGGAGGCTAGCGGGAGATCTCCCTATATTACGCAGTATTTT. Based on the CDR3 plus reference TRBV5-1 and TRBJ2-3, the full variable domain is KAGVTQTPRYLIKTRGQQVTLSCSPISGHRSVSWYQQTPGQGLQFLFEYFSETQRNKGNFPGRFSGRQFSNSRSEMNVSTLELGDSALYLCASSLEASGRSPYITQYFGPGTRLTVL.

CDR3 in DNA: TGTGCCAGCAGCCAAGTGGGCGGGAGCTCCTACAATGAGCAGTTCTTC. It is translated as CASSQVGGSSYNEQFF. V usage is TRBV4-2 and J usage is TRBJ2-1; 7 nucleotides line up with TRBD2. Germline assignment: CDR1 LGHNA and CDR2 YNFKEQ. CDR3 length equals 16 residues. After removal of 1 base from V and 0 bases from J, the junction contained 3 bases not matched to a gene.

This clonotype was counted at least ten times. The rearrangement uses TRBV12-3 or TRBV12-4 and TRBJ2-1; 9 positions match TRBD1. The CDR3 is 15 residues long. V gave up 2 bases and J gave up 5 bases; unmatched junction bases: 4. The chain's CDR3 is CASSLSGTGNNEQFF. The CDR3, as DNA: TGTGCCAGCAGTTTATCCGGGACAGGGAACAATGAGCAGTTCTTC.

Ten or more counts support this clonotype. This chain joins TRBV20-1 and TRBJ1-2, with D tentatively TRBD1 (5 bases). The V end lost 3 bases, the J end lost 4 bases, and 15 bases lay between the germline ends. In germline, CDR1 is DFQATT, CDR2 SNEGSKA (reference sequence). The CDR3 totals 14 residues. This CDR3 reads CSASLGQNTYGYTF. In nucleotides, the CDR3 is TGCAGTGCTAGTTTGGGGCAGAATACCTATGGCTACACCTTC.

This clonotype was observed many times. The chain joins TRBV12-3 or TRBV12-4 to TRBJ1-4; the match to TRBD1 covers 10 bases. CDR3 length: 14 residues. V was clipped by 6 bases and J by 7 bases; unmatched bases: 5. The CDR3 DNA follows: TGTGCCAGCAGGCCGGGACAGGGGACTGAAAAACTGTTTTTT. This codes for CASRPGQGTEKLFF.

This clonotype was found many times. The chain couples TRBV20-1 to TRBJ2-5; 9 bases are a match to TRBD1. This CDR3 is 12 amino acids long. Germline CDR1 and CDR2: DFQATT and SNEGSKA (reference sequence). Germline trimming cut 6 bases from V and 5 bases from J; bases unmatched to any gene: 4. CDR3 DNA: TGCAGTGCCGGACAGGGGTTTGAGACCCAGTACTTC. This encodes CSAGQGFETQYF.

This chain uses TRBV5-6 with TRBJ2-7, with 8 bases that match TRBD1. This CDR3 has 15 residues. With V trimmed by 1 base and J by 2 bases, 5 bases remained unmatched. Germline CDR1 reads SGHDT; CDR2 reads YYEEEE. CDR3 sequence reads: CASSLWGTGTYEQYF. Written as DNA, the CDR3 is TGTGCCAGCAGCTTGTGGGGGACAGGTACCTACGAGCAGTACTTC.

Only a few counts were recorded for this clonotype. The CDR3 DNA reads TGCAGTGCCCCGAACGCGGGAGGGTTATACAATGAGCAGTTCTTC. It specifies CSAPNAGGLYNEQFF. The genes are TRBV20-1 and TRBJ2-1; the match to TRBD2 covers 9 bases. The CDR3 contains 15 residues. Germline assignment: CDR1 DFQATT and CDR2 SNEGSKA (reference sequence). V lost 6 bases and J lost 4; bases outside the gene matches: 10.

The rearrangement joins TRBV7-9 to TRBJ2-3, with 11 bases aligning to TRBD1. CDR1 SEHNR and CDR2 FQNEAQ come from the germline V gene (reference sequence). This CDR3 has 17 amino acids. The ends lost 5 bases at V and 3 bases at J; junction bases unmatched: 10. The CDR3 region is CASSHNLDRGRTDTQYF. In DNA form, the CDR3 reads TGTGCCAGCAGCCACAATCTGGACAGGGGGCGGACAGATACGCAGTATTTT.

CDR3 loop: CASSPRPSGSSTDTQYF. The CDR3 coding sequence is TGTGCCAGCAGCCCGCGCCCTAGCGGGTCTAGCACAGATACGCAGTATTTT. The V call is TRBV7-9, the J call TRBJ2-3; TRBD2 agrees at 8 bases. Germline assignment: CDR1 SEHNR and CDR2 FQNEAQ (reference sequence). J lost 0 bases, V lost 5 bases, and 10 bases had no gene match. This CDR3 is 17 amino acids long.

J is TRBJ2-1 and V is TRBV7-9; D may be TRBD2 (6 bases). The V gene lost 4 bases and the J gene lost 2 bases, with 15 bases spanning the gap. Looked up from germline, CDR1 is SEHNR and CDR2 is FQNEAQ (reference sequence). This CDR3 has 16 residues. In DNA, the CDR3 is TGTGCCAGCAGCTCCCCGCCCGGGAGACCCTACAATGAGCAGTTCTTC. This sequence encodes CASSSPPGRPYNEQFF.

This clonotype was detected a few times. V gene TRBV20-1 combines with J gene TRBJ2-1; D might be TRBD2 (5 bases). Germline V lookup: CDR1 DFQATT, CDR2 SNEGSKA (reference sequence). The V gene lost 1 base and the J gene lost 6 bases, with 10 bases spanning the gap. The CDR3 loop spans 13 amino acids. The CDR3 loop is CSARVAGPNEQFF. The CDR3 DNA reads TGCAGTGCTAGAGTCGCGGGTCCCAATGAGCAGTTCTTC.

This clonotype has a count of ten or more. The rearrangement joins TRBV28 to TRBJ2-1, with D perhaps matching TRBD1 or TRBD2 (5 bases each). The V end lost 5 bases, the J end lost 0 bases, and 26 bases lay between the germline ends. Germline V gene data show CDR1 as MDHEN and CDR2 as SYDVKM. The CDR3 consists of 20 residues. The CDR3 protein is CASSLFAGATPSHSYNEQFF. For the CDR3, the DNA is TGTGCCAGCAGTCTCTTCGCCGGGGCAACACCGTCTCACTCCTACAATGAGCAGTTCTTC.

This clonotype was counted only a few times. The J gene is TRBJ2-3, the V gene TRBV4-2, with unresolved D. Germline lookup yields CDR1 LGHNA and CDR2 YNFKEQ. V was trimmed by 7 bases and J by 4 bases, leaving 18 bases between them. This CDR3 has 15 amino acids. The CDR3 nucleotides are TGTGCCAGCACCCTCGCGGACCGAGCCGCAGATACGCAGTATTTT. Its translation is CASTLADRAADTQYF.

The table lists this clonotype with many counts. This sequence joins TRBV2 and TRBJ2-5, with a tentative D call TRBD2 (5 bases). Germline V gene sequence: CDR1 SNHLY, CDR2 FYNNEI. The ends were cut back, 6 bases at V and 5 bases at J, with 7 bases in the middle. This CDR3 is 11 amino acids long. The CDR3 bases are TGTGCCAGCAGGACGGGGGAGACCCAGTACTTC. It codes for CASRTGETQYF.

The rearrangement joins TRBV29-1 to TRBJ2-5; a weak D match, TRBD2 (5 bases). Trimming left V 4 bases short and J 5 bases short, with 11 bases between. This CDR3 contains 12 residues. Germline CDR1 and CDR2: SQVTM and ANQGSEA. The CDR3 DNA reads TGCAGCGTTGGGCCCGGGATGGAGACCCAGTACTTC. Translation: CSVGPGMETQYF. The entire variable domain, with the rest obtained from reference TRBV29-1 and TRBJ2-5, is as follows: SAVISQKPSRDICQRGTSLTIQCQVDSQVTMMFWYRQQPGQSLTLIATANQGSEATYESGFVIDKFPISRPNLTFSTLTVSNMSPEDSSIYLCSVGPGMETQYFGPGTRLLVL.

V gene TRBV28 combines with J gene TRBJ2-7; perhaps TRBD2 as D (7 bases). The germline V gene encodes CDR1 MDHEN and CDR2 SYDVKM. This CDR3 contains 15 residues. Trimming stripped 2 bases from V and 0 bases from J, with 11 bases between. CDR3 sequence: CASSLGGANSYEQYF. CDR3 coding DNA: TGTGCCAGCAGTTTAGGGGGGGCTAACTCCTACGAGCAGTACTTC.

In its sample, this clonotype was seen many times. This chain uses TRBV29-1 with TRBJ2-5; D possibly uses TRBD1 or TRBD2 (5 bases each). The CDR3 has 14 residues. Germline CDR1 SQVTM, CDR2 ANQGSEA. Trimming took off 2 bases at V and 5 bases at J, with 15 bases between the two ends. In nucleotides, the CDR3 is TGCAGCGTTGAACACCTCCGGGGCGGGGAGACCCAGTACTTC. Residues: CSVEHLRGGETQYF.